The source of this T cell receptor beta chain is a study of control samples from healthy donors and cancer patients. This clone turned up a few times. Clones were sequenced by immunoSEQ multiplex PCR, and TCRdb holds only the in-frame ones, with some missing. The table lists tens of thousands of clones, about 88% of them singletons. The CDR3 loop spans 14 amino acids. V dropped 2 bases and J dropped 9 bases, with 12 bases sitting between them. CDR1 SGDLS and CDR2 YYNGEE come from the germline V gene. The sample taken for sequencing was blood. The chain couples TRBV9 to TRBJ1-6; D unresolved. The receptor comes from a woman aged 45-59 years in good health. The CDR3 DNA reads as TGTGCCAGCAGCGTCGGGTTAGATGCTTCACCCCTCCACTTT. It specifies CASSVGLDASPLHF.